What follows are 31 T cell receptor beta chains derived from one specimen sequenced in a study of T cell responses to AZD1222 COVID-19 vaccine (dated by TCRdb to about 2021). Interpreted using the paper, the time point label stands for: baseline before first vaccination. The library was generated by the immunoSEQ multiplex PCR assay. This immuneACCESS table, as held by TCRdb, lists in-frame sequences with V and J called but not all clones. Of the missing ones, under half trace to an unresolved V gene in checked studies; the others have no known cause. The sample data list approximately 70,000 clones, and roughly 84% of these were observed just once. Of the sample, around 24% falls within the top ten clones. This specimen consisted of peripheral blood, obtained on day 0 of AZD1222 vaccination. The receptors derive from an adult in good health.

In this sample, this clone turned up a few times. This chain connects TRBV7-2 to TRBJ1-2; TRBD1 is a possible D gene (6 bases). The CDR3 length is 11 residues. Trimming took 5 bases from V and 12 from J, leaving 13 bases between them. Germline V CDR1 and CDR2: SGHTA, FQGNSA. In DNA, the CDR3 is TGTGCCAGCAGCGCCGACAGGCTTAACACCTTC. Its translation: CASSADRLNTF.

This clone was observed a handful of times. The chain has TRBV21-1 and TRBJ1-5. TRBV21-1 is designated a pseudogene. The CDR3 runs 14 residues. The CDR3 DNA is TGTGCCATTTCGGTATGTGTGTTGGGTCAGCCCCAGCATTTT. This encodes CAISVCVLGQPQHF.

Note on this clone: This specimen includes other DNA sequences encoding the same CDR3. The genes are TRBV30 and TRBJ1-2, with a tentative D call TRBD1 (5 bases). The germline V and J ends were trimmed by 0 bases and 4 bases, with 9 bases remaining between them. Germline CDR1 and CDR2: GTSNPN and SVGIG (reference sequence). The CDR3 is 13 residues long. The chain's CDR3 is CAWSVGGGYGYTF. The CDR3, as DNA: TGTGCCTGGAGTGTCGGGGGAGGCTATGGCTACACCTTC.

The gene calls are TRBV12-3 or TRBV12-4 and TRBJ1-1; no clear D gene. This CDR3 has 12 residues. The V gene lost 1 base and the J gene lost 3 bases, with 3 bases spanning the gap. The CDR3 protein is CASSLGDTEAFF. CDR3 bases: TGTGCCAGCAGTTTAGGGGACACTGAAGCTTTCTTT.

V and J are TRBV5-1 and TRBJ2-7; D gene unclear. This CDR3 comprises 14 residues. V lost 5 bases and J lost 0, with 12 bases in between. The germline V gene encodes CDR1 SGHRS and CDR2 YFSETQ. This CDR3 reads CASRTNPSSYEQYF. In nucleotides, the CDR3 is TGCGCCAGCAGGACGAACCCGAGCTCCTACGAGCAGTACTTC.

This clone was detected only once. V gene TRBV24-1 combines with J gene TRBJ1-5, with 8 bases fitting TRBD1. The CDR3 length is 18 residues. J was trimmed by 2 bases and V by 2 bases; bases with no gene match: 10. Looked up from germline, CDR1 is KGHDR and CDR2 is SFDVKD. CDR3 nucleotide sequence: TGTGCCACCAGTGATTGGACAGGGCCGGACCTACGCAATCAGCCCCAGCATTTT. It translates to CATSDWTGPDLRNQPQHF.

This clone has just a few counts. Different DNA sequences within this sample yield the same CDR3. The V call is TRBV27, the J call TRBJ2-7, with 7 bases identical to TRBD1. The J segment lost 6 bases and the V segment lost 6 bases, leaving 5 bases of the junction unmatched. This CDR3 spans 12 amino acids. Per the germline V gene, CDR1 is MNHEY and CDR2 is SMNVEV (reference sequence). CDR3 region: CASSQNRGEQYF. The CDR3 DNA reads as TGTGCCAGCAGCCAGAACAGGGGCGAGCAGTACTTC.

The V call is TRBV4-3, the J call TRBJ2-7; weak D call: TRBD1 (5 bases). Germline CDR1 reads LGHNA; CDR2 reads YSLEER. CDR3 length equals 15 residues. Trimming removed 0 bases at V and 3 bases at J, with 12 bases between. The CDR3 nucleotides read TGCGCCAGCAGCCAAGAATTCAGGGCCCTCTACGAGCAGTACTTC. It translates to CASSQEFRALYEQYF.

The chain links TRBV15 to TRBJ2-1; the D gene is possibly TRBD1 (6 bases). The CDR3 is made up of 15 amino acids. Trimming stripped 11 bases from V and 1 base from J, with 18 bases between. Germline CDR1 is LNHNV and CDR2 is YYDKDF (reference sequence). CDR3 sequence reads: CASSRSRGSYNEQFF. DNA of the CDR3: TGTGCCTCTTCTCGTTCAAGGGGGTCCTACAATGAGCAGTTCTTC.

The chain uses TRBV27 and TRBJ2-7; 11 bases are shared with TRBD2. The CDR3 is 15 residues long. J was trimmed by 2 bases and V by 5 bases; bases with no gene match: 5. Germline CDR1 is MNHEY and CDR2 is SMNVEV (reference sequence). The CDR3 region has the DNA TGTGCCAGCAGTCTCACTAGCGGGGGACCCTACGAGCAGTACTTC. It yields the protein CASSLTSGGPYEQYF.

This clone was seen once. The gene calls are TRBV6-2 or TRBV6-3 and TRBJ1-5; 9 bases map to TRBD1. Germline CDR1 is MNHEY and CDR2 is SVGEGT. This CDR3 contains 14 residues. With 4 bases clipped from V and 7 bases from J, the junction kept 5 bases outside the gene matches. The CDR3 DNA reads TGTGCCAGCAGTTGGGACAGGGTAAACCAGCCCCAGCATTTT. It specifies CASSWDRVNQPQHF.

The chain employs TRBV5-4 and TRBJ2-7; 7 bases are a match to TRBD1. Germline lookup yields CDR1 SGHNT and CDR2 YYREEE (reference sequence). The ends lost 4 bases at V and 4 bases at J; junction bases unmatched: 2. The CDR3 runs to 12 residues. In nucleotides, the CDR3 is TGTGCCAGCAGCCTGGGACAGTACGAGCAGTACTTC. Its translation: CASSLGQYEQYF.

This chain connects TRBV28 to TRBJ2-7; D remains unclear. Trimming left V 2 bases short and J 9 bases short, with 8 bases between. The CDR3 loop spans 11 amino acids. Germline V gene lookup returns CDR1 MDHEN and CDR2 SYDVKM. The CDR3 DNA follows: TGTGCCAGCAGTTTAGTGGGATGGCAGTACTTC. Translating it yields CASSLVGWQYF.

The rearrangement links TRBV10-3 to TRBJ1-1; 9 bases map to TRBD1. J was trimmed by 1 base and V by 3 bases; bases with no gene match: 6. The V gene's germline CDR1 is ENHRY and CDR2 SYGVKD. CDR3 length equals 16 residues. As DNA, the CDR3 is TGTGCCATCAGTGAAGGGACAGGGAACGGGAACACTGAAGCTTTCTTT. Amino acids: CAISEGTGNGNTEAFF.

The V gene is TRBV3-1 (or the pseudogene TRBV3-2), the J gene TRBJ1-6; 9 bases are a match to TRBD1. Germline V gene lookup returns CDR1 LGHDT and CDR2 YNNKEL (reference sequence). J gave up 6 bases and V 5 bases, and 5 bases lay outside the gene matches. There are 15 residues in the CDR3. Here the CDR3 reads CASSWPGQGNSPLHF. CDR3 in DNA: TGTGCCAGCAGCTGGCCGGGACAGGGTAATTCACCCCTCCACTTT.

V usage is TRBV19 and J usage is TRBJ2-7; no clear D gene. Trimming shortened V by 5 bases and J by 1 base, and 9 bases separated the two germline ends. Germline V gene lookup returns CDR1 LNHDA and CDR2 SQIVND (reference sequence). There are 13 residues in the CDR3. The CDR3 sequence is CASSQVGSYEQYF. CDR3 nucleotides: TGTGCCAGTAGTCAGGTAGGGTCCTACGAGCAGTACTTC.

This sequence joins TRBV5-3 and TRBJ1-2, with 9 bases aligning to TRBD1. TRBV5-3 is annotated as an ORF whose role is uncertain. Trimming took 4 bases from V and 4 from J; bases not matched to a gene: 14. This CDR3 has 17 amino acids. CDR3 bases: TGTGCCAGAAGCGGATACAGGGGGCGCACCCTGTCCTATGGCTACACCTTC. Translated, it gives CARSGYRGRTLSYGYTF.

This rearrangement joins TRBV30 to TRBJ1-2; the D gene is possibly TRBD1 (5 bases). CDR1 is GTSNPN, CDR2 SVGIG, per germline (reference sequence). The CDR3 loop spans 15 amino acids. V lost 2 bases and J 4 bases, leaving 17 bases between the germline ends. CDR3 sequence (DNA): TGTGCCTGGAGTCTGGGGCACCCTGAAGGCTATGGCTACACCTTC. This sequence encodes CAWSLGHPEGYGYTF.

The chain joins TRBV4-1 to TRBJ2-1; 9 positions match TRBD2. J was trimmed by 5 bases and V by 0 bases; bases with no gene match: 8. The germline gives CDR1 MGHRA, CDR2 YSYEKL. The CDR3 covers 17 residues. The DNA for the CDR3 is TGCGCCAGCAGCCAAGATTTGGCTAGCGGGGTCGACAATGAGCAGTTCTTC. Its translation is CASSQDLASGVDNEQFF.

This chain joins TRBV25-1 and TRBJ1-3, with unresolved D. The CDR3 is 15 amino acids. The germline CDR1 and CDR2 sequences are MGHDK and SYGVNS. The V end lost 3 bases, the J end lost 0 bases, and 9 bases lay between the germline ends. The chain's CDR3 is CASSDPRNSGNTIYF. CDR3 sequence (DNA): TGTGCCAGCAGTGACCCGAGAAACTCTGGAAACACCATATATTTT. Full variable domain (missing parts from reference TRBV25-1 and TRBJ1-3): EADIYQTPRYLVIGTGKKITLECSQTMGHDKMYWYQQDPGMELHLIHYSYGVNSTEKGDLSSESTVSRIRTEHFPLTLESARPSHTSQYLCASSDPRNSGNTIYFGEGSWLTVV.

The chain joins TRBV6-1 to TRBJ2-7; D possibly uses TRBD1 or TRBD2 (5 bases each). The CDR3 covers 14 residues. Germline V gene data show CDR1 as MNHNS and CDR2 as SASEGT. Trimming removed 2 bases at V and 4 bases at J, with 12 bases between. The CDR3 DNA sequence: TGTGCCAGCAGTGAAATGAGGTGGGGGTACGAGCAGTACTTC. It codes for CASSEMRWGYEQYF.

The rearrangement joins TRBV11-2 to TRBJ1-5; D is uncertain. Germline-derived CDR1 and CDR2 are SGHAT and FQNNGV. Trimming took 0 bases from V and 4 from J, leaving 7 bases between them. The CDR3 sequence is 14 residues long. The CDR3 DNA reads as TGTGCCAGCAGCTTAGAGGGGAGTAATCAGCCCCAGCATTTT. This sequence encodes CASSLEGSNQPQHF. Full variable domain (outside the CDR3, taken from reference TRBV11-2 and TRBJ1-5): EAGVAQSPRYKIIEKRQSVAFWCNPISGHATLYWYQQILGQGPKLLIQFQNNGVVDDSQLPKDRFSAERLKGVDSTLKIQPAKLEDSAVYLCASSLEGSNQPQHFGDGTRLSIL.

The CDR3 is CASTRGGWTEAFF. Here the CDR3 DNA reads TGTGCCAGCACGAGAGGGGGGTGGACTGAAGCTTTCTTT. The chain couples TRBV14 to TRBJ1-1; D is possibly TRBD1 (6 bases). The CDR3 extends over 13 amino acids. The germline V gene has CDR1 SGHDN and CDR2 FVKESK. V was clipped by 7 bases and J by 5 bases, with 14 bases between them.

V and J are TRBV5-5 and TRBJ2-7; D is perhaps TRBD1 or TRBD2 (5 bases each). Germline V CDR1 and CDR2: SGHKS, YYEKEE (reference sequence). The V gene lost 4 bases and the J gene lost 3 bases, with 14 bases spanning the gap. This CDR3 has 14 residues. DNA of the CDR3: TGTGCCAGCAGCATAGCCGGGACGTTCTACGAGCAGTACTTC. Its protein is CASSIAGTFYEQYF.

The CDR3 loop reads CATGGGISTDTQYF. The CDR3 nucleotides read TGTGCCACCGGCGGGGGGATTAGCACAGATACGCAGTATTTT. The rearrangement uses TRBV10-3 and TRBJ2-3; the match to TRBD2 covers 8 bases. The J segment lost 0 bases and the V segment lost 10 bases, leaving 6 bases of the junction unmatched. The CDR3 has 14 amino acids. The germline gives CDR1 ENHRY, CDR2 SYGVKD.

The chain has TRBV6-2 or TRBV6-3 and TRBJ1-5; D is possibly TRBD1 (5 bases). CDR1 is MNHEY and CDR2 is SVGEGT in the germline V gene. V lost 5 bases and J 2 bases, leaving 13 bases between the germline ends. The CDR3 length is 15 residues. The CDR3: CASSPIRDGNQPQHF. CDR3 DNA: TGTGCCAGCAGTCCAATCCGGGACGGCAATCAGCCCCAGCATTTT.

This chain links TRBV12-5 with TRBJ1-3; D is perhaps TRBD1 (6 bases). The CDR3 has 14 amino acids. CDR1 and CDR2 (germline): LGHNT, FRNRAP. The V and J ends lost 6 bases and 0 bases respectively, with 9 bases between them. DNA for the CDR3: TGTGCTAGTGGGACAGGAGACTCTGGAAACACCATATATTTT. This sequence encodes CASGTGDSGNTIYF.

This clone was counted a single time. The chain employs TRBV18 and TRBJ2-7; perhaps TRBD2 as D (6 bases). Germline V gene data show CDR1 as KGHSH and CDR2 as LQKENI. With 0 bases removed from V and 3 bases from J, the gap between germline ends came to 9 bases. The CDR3 totals 14 residues. CDR3 DNA: TGTGCCAGCTCACCACCTTGGGGGGACTACGAGCAGTACTTC. Encoded protein: CASSPPWGDYEQYF.

The rearrangement joins TRBV24-1 to TRBJ1-5; D unresolved. Germline loops: CDR1 KGHDR, CDR2 SFDVKD. Trimming cost V 4 bases and J 4 bases, with 7 bases left between them. The CDR3 consists of 13 residues. CDR3 protein: CATSDSYNQPQHF. The CDR3 bases are TGTGCCACCAGTGACTCGTATAATCAGCCCCAGCATTTT.

The CDR3, as DNA: TGTGCCAGCAGCTTAAGACAGGGGGGGAACACTGAAGCTTTCTTT. Encoded protein: CASSLRQGGNTEAFF. V gene TRBV7-9 combines with J gene TRBJ1-1; TRBD1 matches 9 bases. CDR1 SEHNR and CDR2 FQNEAQ come from the germline V gene (reference sequence). V shed 2 bases and J 1 base; nucleotides not matched to a gene: 2. The CDR3 consists of 15 residues.

This chain uses TRBV2 with TRBJ1-5, with D uncertain. This CDR3 comprises 14 residues. Germline assignment: CDR1 SNHLY and CDR2 FYNNEI. V lost 7 bases to trimming and J lost 1 base, with 11 bases between them. CDR3: CASTLLASNQPQHF. CDR3 nucleotides: TGTGCCAGCACTCTTTTAGCGAGCAATCAGCCCCAGCATTTT.